This entry describes one TCR beta chain. What it recognizes is unknown. The data derive from a study of Ad26.COV2.S vaccination and SARS-CoV-2 variants. Study at large: Donor was in the COV1001 Ad26.COV2.S trial arm. Participants got Ad26.COV2.S intramuscularly, once or twice 56 days apart.

Study-level findings and limits: Placebo recipients showed lower spike-specific TCR breadth than vaccinees. Breadth and depth estimates from TCRs may understate total T cell responses.

The treatment denotes: 19 received Ad26.COV2.S at low or high dose, single or two shots; about 5 received placebo; per-sample allocation not given. At day 63 after the first vaccine or placebo injection, samples were drawn. CDR3 length: 14 residues. Germline CDR1 reads SQVTM; CDR2 reads ANQGSEA. The V and J ends lost 4 bases and 0 bases respectively, with 9 bases between them. The table came from immunoSEQ multiplex PCR; TCRdb's copy has only in-frame clones and leaves some out. This table holds roughly 400,000 clones, roughly 91% found once. The sequenced sample was peripheral blood, obtained in a trial of Ad26.COV2.S vaccine versus placebo. The receptor was isolated from a person between 18 and 65 years old who received the Ad26.COV2.S COVID-19 vaccine or a placebo. The chain recombines TRBV29-1 with TRBJ2-2; D is perhaps TRBD1 (5 bases). CDR3 in amino acids: CSVGQGTNTGELFF. In DNA form, the CDR3 reads TGCAGCGTTGGGCAGGGTACGAACACCGGGGAGCTGTTTTTT.